This is a list of T cell receptor beta chains from one sample in a study of T cell responses to AZD1222 COVID-19 vaccine. Measured with immunoSEQ multiplex PCR; TCRdb has only the in-frame clones, and not every one. The sample gives 110,000 to 150,000 clones, roughly 85% of which show up once; 8% is in the top ten. Here the sequenced sample was peripheral blood, taken on day 0 of AZD1222 vaccination. These receptors were collected from an adult in good health. The CDR3 runs from the conserved cysteine through the conserved F or W. Each record gives: V gene, J gene, CDR3 protein.

v_gene: TRBV6-1; j_gene: TRBJ2-2; CDR3aa: CASSEIAGTGELFF
v_gene: TRBV5-1; j_gene: TRBJ2-7; CDR3aa: CASSLTVERDYEQYF
v_gene: TRBV7-9; j_gene: TRBJ2-7; CDR3aa: CASSLPDNTYEQYF
v_gene: TRBV3-1/TRBV3-2; j_gene: TRBJ1-1; CDR3aa: CASSRRLTDYTEAFF
v_gene: TRBV19; j_gene: TRBJ1-6; CDR3aa: CASGGAYNSPLHF
v_gene: TRBV6-5; j_gene: TRBJ1-5; CDR3aa: CASSGVNNQPQHF
v_gene: TRBV18; j_gene: TRBJ2-1; CDR3aa: CASSGGGPYNEQFF
v_gene: TRBV7-2; j_gene: TRBJ1-1; CDR3aa: CASSSPDGTEAFF
v_gene: TRBV4-1; j_gene: TRBJ2-1; CDR3aa: CASSLDDSYNEQFF
v_gene: TRBV7-9; j_gene: TRBJ1-1; CDR3aa: CASSLSAQLNTEAFF
v_gene: TRBV19; j_gene: TRBJ1-2; CDR3aa: CAIGQDNYGYTF
v_gene: TRBV7-8; j_gene: TRBJ1-2; CDR3aa: CASSLFQGPSYGYTF
v_gene: TRBV27; j_gene: TRBJ2-2; CDR3aa: CASSSYLRDRNTGELFF
v_gene: TRBV7-2; j_gene: TRBJ1-2; CDR3aa: CASSLAPGYGYTF
v_gene: TRBV7-9; j_gene: TRBJ1-6; CDR3aa: CASSGVEGWSPLHF
v_gene: TRBV6-5; j_gene: TRBJ2-3; CDR3aa: CASIPSTDTQYF
v_gene: TRBV29-1; j_gene: TRBJ1-2; CDR3aa: CSVGTGYGYTF
v_gene: TRBV9; j_gene: TRBJ2-7; CDR3aa: CASSVDGEGYEQYF
v_gene: TRBV5-8; j_gene: TRBJ2-5; CDR3aa: CASSLAAIETQYF
v_gene: TRBV9; j_gene: TRBJ2-2; CDR3aa: CASSVAAGGLDTGELFF
v_gene: TRBV12-3/TRBV12-4; j_gene: TRBJ1-2; CDR3aa: CASTQGARGYTF
v_gene: TRBV5-8; j_gene: TRBJ2-7; CDR3aa: CASSPRYRDSNEQYF
v_gene: TRBV4-1; j_gene: TRBJ2-3; CDR3aa: CASSHRTGSTDTQYF
v_gene: TRBV29-1; j_gene: TRBJ2-1; CDR3aa: CSVEKAIEQFF
v_gene: TRBV4-1; j_gene: TRBJ2-1; CDR3aa: CASSQEGRIYNEQFF
v_gene: TRBV4-2; j_gene: TRBJ1-1; CDR3aa: CASSQDTGVGTEAFF
v_gene: TRBV19; j_gene: TRBJ2-7; CDR3aa: CASSTSGPAGGTYEQYF
v_gene: TRBV19; j_gene: TRBJ2-2; CDR3aa: CASSIGRGSTGELFF
v_gene: TRBV2; j_gene: TRBJ2-3; CDR3aa: CASSVVLVTDTQYF
v_gene: TRBV7-8; j_gene: TRBJ1-1; CDR3aa: CASSLAYTVYTEAFF
v_gene: TRBV30; j_gene: TRBJ1-2; CDR3aa: CAWSVLDRLGYTF
v_gene: TRBV11-2; j_gene: TRBJ2-3; CDR3aa: CATATGGTDTQYF
v_gene: TRBV9; j_gene: TRBJ2-1; CDR3aa: CASSVDGRAVYNEQFF
v_gene: TRBV19; j_gene: TRBJ1-4; CDR3aa: CASSIEETGGLFF
v_gene: TRBV5-1; j_gene: TRBJ1-1; CDR3aa: CASSGYRQKNTEAFF
v_gene: TRBV29-1; j_gene: TRBJ2-1; CDR3aa: CSSRASYNEQFF
v_gene: TRBV6-2/TRBV6-3; j_gene: TRBJ1-2; CDR3aa: CASSLEQRLGYTF
v_gene: TRBV5-1; j_gene: TRBJ2-1; CDR3aa: CASTLGITAGDEQFF
v_gene: TRBV6-5; j_gene: TRBJ1-4; CDR3aa: CASSSLGGTNEKLFF
v_gene: TRBV7-6; j_gene: TRBJ2-2; CDR3aa: CASSLVSTENGELFF
v_gene: TRBV6-5; j_gene: TRBJ2-7; CDR3aa: CASRDPGASREQYF
v_gene: TRBV28; j_gene: TRBJ1-1; CDR3aa: CASSPPTGVDTEAFF
v_gene: TRBV7-9; j_gene: TRBJ1-2; CDR3aa: CASRPAGTGHGYTF
v_gene: TRBV28; j_gene: TRBJ2-5; CDR3aa: CASSTRGQTQETQYF
v_gene: TRBV5-4; j_gene: TRBJ1-2; CDR3aa: CASSSAGTGTGYTF
v_gene: TRBV6-1; j_gene: TRBJ2-3; CDR3aa: CASSEVAGGTDTQYF
v_gene: TRBV5-1; j_gene: TRBJ1-1; CDR3aa: CASSLGGNTEAFF
v_gene: TRBV6-5; j_gene: TRBJ2-1; CDR3aa: CASSRGHIDEQFF
v_gene: TRBV9; j_gene: TRBJ1-1; CDR3aa: CASSVAQNTEAFF
v_gene: TRBV29-1; j_gene: TRBJ2-3; CDR3aa: CSVEDRTTDTQYF
v_gene: TRBV10-1; j_gene: TRBJ1-2; CDR3aa: CASWTEHYGYTF
v_gene: TRBV7-9; j_gene: TRBJ2-1; CDR3aa: CASSLGGQNYNEQFF
v_gene: TRBV11-3; j_gene: TRBJ2-3; CDR3aa: CASSYFSRAAGDTDTQYF
v_gene: TRBV7-2; j_gene: TRBJ2-3; CDR3aa: CASSPLPASTDTQYF